The clone carrying this T cell receptor beta chain was recorded at least ten times. Its antigen is as yet unknown. A library of TCRbeta sequences, prepared with unique molecular identifiers, was generated. In TCRdb, the PCR reads were re-called with MiXCR into one record per CDR3 protein. The repertoire holds roughly 300,000 distinct CDR3 sequences, with under 14% as singletons. Germline loops: CDR1 DFQATT, CDR2 SNEGSKA (reference sequence). The CDR3 is 14 amino acids. The ends were cut back, 2 bases at V and 6 bases at J, with 16 bases in the middle. This entry comes from a study of T-cell reconstitution after alpha-beta-depleted transplantation in children. Study-level points and caveats: As was reported, about two months after transplant, alpha-beta T cells came from several hundred expanded graft clones. It was surviving recipient T cells and thymic progenitors that gave some patients high TCRbeta diversity at day 60. The authors attributed T-cell counts and diversity one year after transplant mostly to newly produced T cells.

The clonotype was recovered from a male patient between 2 and 9 years old who had a stem cell transplant for chronic granulomatous disease, so the T cells may come from the graft donor. The V call is TRBV20-1, the J call TRBJ1-2, with D maybe TRBD1 (5 bases). This specimen consisted of peripheral blood, obtained 180 days after TCRalphabeta/CD19-depleted stem cell transplant. DNA for the CDR3: TGCAGTGCTAGAAGGTCCAGGGTCGGCAATGGCTACACCTTC. This translates into CSARRSRVGNGYTF.